The present T cell receptor beta chain was sequenced within a study of PD-1 blockade in classical Hodgkin lymphoma. In the study overall: Patients were infused with nivolumab 3 mg/kg every 2 weeks. Study results and caveats: Before treatment, TCR diversity in newly diagnosed patients was reportedly lower than in healthy donors. Patients with a complete response exhibited baseline diversity comparable to newly diagnosed patients.

Germline V CDR1 and CDR2: MDHEN, SYDVKM. Germline trimming cut 2 bases from V and 0 bases from J; bases unmatched to any gene: 7. The CDR3 covers 20 residues. Indicated time point: cycle 4 day 1 (C4D1), after less than seven weeks of nivolumab. The patients all showed relapse after autologous stem cell transplantation, while their brentuximab vedotin exposure varied. This clone was observed once. Antigen unknown. TCRdb's copy holds only in-frame clones and misses some; the assay was immunoSEQ multiplex PCR. Altogether about 110,000 clones are present, roughly nine tenths being singletons, with the ten largest covering over 15%.

The rearrangement links TRBV28 to TRBJ2-2; 15 bases fit TRBD2. The origin of this receptor is a human donor with classical Hodgkin lymphoma. The source was peripheral blood mononuclear cells (PBMCs), collected before the fourth cycle of nivolumab. The CDR3 DNA follows: TGTGCCAGCAGTTTAGCTGGACTAGCGGGAGGGCCGGCGAACACCGGGGAGCTGTTTTTT. The encoded protein is CASSLAGLAGGPANTGELFF.